Listed here are 16 T cell receptor beta chains from one sample, sequenced in a study of lymphopenia after photon versus proton radiotherapy (dated by TCRdb to about 2019). Receptors were amplified or captured by the immunoSEQ multiplex PCR assay. This is the immuneACCESS table as TCRdb keeps it, with only in-frame sequences that have V and J called. A part of the clones is gone; compared with another copy, unresolved V genes explain less than half, and the rest is unexplained. For this sample the table gives approximately 80,000 clones, of which 80% to 90% were detected only once. The ten most abundant clones make up 1.2% to 1.5% of the sample. The sample consisted of peripheral blood, taken from a patient treated with proton-based radiotherapy. These TCRs come from a man in his sixties with pancreatic cancer.

This chain links TRBV9 with TRBJ2-7; possible D gene TRBD2, 5 bases. Trimming pared 0 bases from V and 3 bases from J, leaving 10 bases between. Per the germline V gene, CDR1 is SGDLS and CDR2 is YYNGEE. CDR3 length equals 14 residues. CDR3 nucleotide sequence: TGTGCCAGCAGCGTAGGACTACATGGCTACGAGCAGTACTTC. Residues: CASSVGLHGYEQYF.

V usage is TRBV5-1 and J usage is TRBJ2-5, with D possibly being TRBD2 (6 bases). This CDR3 spans 14 amino acids. Germline V gives CDR1 SGHRS, CDR2 YFSETQ. V lost 3 bases and J 1 base, leaving 10 bases between the germline ends. CDR3 sequence: CASSSAGLQETQYF. In nucleotides, the CDR3 is TGCGCCAGCAGCTCCGCGGGACTCCAAGAGACCCAGTACTTC.

V is TRBV11-2 and J is TRBJ2-1, with a possible D match to TRBD2 (6 bases). The CDR3 is 14 amino acids. The V gene's germline CDR1 is SGHAT and CDR2 FQNNGV. Trimming removed 2 bases at V and 3 bases at J, with 8 bases between. The CDR3 DNA is TGTGCCAGCAGCTTACCCGGGGGCTACAATGAGCAGTTCTTC. Translating it yields CASSLPGGYNEQFF.

V gene TRBV7-2 combines with J gene TRBJ2-3; 8 nucleotides align to TRBD1. Germline V CDR1 and CDR2: SGHTA, FQGNSA. V trimming: 5 bases; J trimming: 5 bases; junction bases outside the gene matches: 9. The CDR3 is 15 amino acids. CDR3 bases: TGTGCCAGCAGCAAGCCGGGACAGGCAGGAGATACGCAGTATTTT. Translating gives CASSKPGQAGDTQYF.

This clone is labeled medium-sized. J is TRBJ1-2 and V is TRBV6-1; the D gene is possibly TRBD1 (6 bases). The length of the CDR3 is 15 residues. Germline V gene data show CDR1 as MNHNS and CDR2 as SASEGT. Deletions cut 6 bases from V and 7 bases from J, with 21 bases between. Here the CDR3 reads CASRQRGTGTSGYTF. The CDR3 bases are TGTGCCAGCAGGCAAAGAGGTACAGGGACTTCTGGCTACACCTTC.

The J gene is TRBJ1-1, the V gene TRBV11-2; TRBD1 is a possible D gene (6 bases). CDR3 length equals 13 residues. V lost 7 bases, J lost 4 bases, and 13 bases lay in between. Germline assignment: CDR1 SGHAT and CDR2 FQNNGV. CDR3 bases: TGTGCCAGCACCAAACAAGGGGGCACTGAAGCTTTCTTT. It specifies CASTKQGGTEAFF.

This chain uses TRBV18 with TRBJ2-3; TRBD1 might be the D (6 bases). With 2 bases removed from V and 0 bases from J, the gap between germline ends came to 9 bases. CDR1 and CDR2 from the germline V gene are KGHSH and LQKENI. This CDR3 has 15 amino acids. Here the CDR3 reads CASSPRTDSTDTQYF. The CDR3 DNA follows: TGTGCCAGCTCACCAAGGACAGACAGCACAGATACGCAGTATTTT.

This chain uses TRBV29-1 with TRBJ1-1; 8 bases match TRBD1. After removal of 8 bases from V and 1 base from J, the junction contained 12 bases not matched to a gene. The CDR3 is made up of 15 amino acids. Germline CDR1 and CDR2: SQVTM and ANQGSEA. The CDR3 loop reads CSTTGDLLPNTEAFF. Here the CDR3 DNA reads TGCAGCACGACAGGGGACCTCCTCCCGAACACTGAAGCTTTCTTT.

V gene TRBV7-8 combines with J gene TRBJ2-5; 14 positions agree with TRBD2. V was clipped by 2 bases and J by 1 base; unmatched bases: 3. The CDR3 contains 17 residues. Germline loops: CDR1 SGHVS, CDR2 FQNEAQ. The CDR3 region is CASSLPGLAGGQETQYF. The CDR3 nucleotides are TGTGCCAGCAGCTTACCCGGACTAGCGGGAGGCCAAGAGACCCAGTACTTC.

The chain is built from TRBV14 and TRBJ2-7, with 12 nucleotides matching TRBD1. The trim removed 0 bases at V and 9 bases at J, leaving 9 bases unmatched. The CDR3 loop spans 16 amino acids. Germline V lookup: CDR1 SGHDN, CDR2 FVKESK. CDR3 protein: CASSQDPGTGGVVQYF. The CDR3 DNA follows: TGTGCCAGCAGCCAAGATCCCGGGACAGGGGGCGTCGTGCAGTACTTC. The complete variable domain, with remaining parts taken from reference TRBV14 and TRBJ2-7, reads EAGVTQFPSHSVIEKGQTVTLRCDPISGHDNLYWYRRVMGKEIKFLLHFVKESKQDESGMPNNRFLAERTGGTYSTLKVQPAELEDSGVYFCASSQDPGTGGVVQYFGPGTRLTVT.

For the CDR3, the DNA is TGTGCCAGCAGCCCAGGAGGGGGATATGGCTACACCTTC. Translated, it gives CASSPGGGYGYTF. The chain links TRBV7-2 to TRBJ1-2; possibly TRBD1 for D (6 bases). V was shortened by 5 bases and J by 5 bases, with 12 bases between the two germline ends. This CDR3 spans 13 amino acids. Germline V gene sequence: CDR1 SGHTA, CDR2 FQGNSA.

V and J are TRBV7-8 and TRBJ2-5, with D uncertain. Trimming shortened V by 2 bases and J by 3 bases, and 10 bases separated the two germline ends. Germline V gene data show CDR1 as SGHVS and CDR2 as FQNEAQ. This CDR3 is built from 14 residues. CDR3 protein: CASSLRIVKETQYF. For the CDR3, the DNA is TGTGCCAGCAGCTTAAGGATAGTTAAAGAGACCCAGTACTTC.

This rearrangement joins TRBV18 to TRBJ2-1, with 7 bases identical to TRBD1. CDR3 length equals 13 residues. J was trimmed by 6 bases and V by 6 bases; bases with no gene match: 5. Germline V gives CDR1 KGHSH, CDR2 LQKENI. As DNA, the CDR3 is TGTGCCAGCTCGACAGGGTACGTCAATGAGCAGTTCTTC. This sequence encodes CASSTGYVNEQFF.

V gene TRBV5-6 combines with J gene TRBJ2-5; no clear D. CDR3 length: 16 residues. V shed 4 bases and J shed 4 bases, with 20 bases lying between them. Germline V gives CDR1 SGHDT, CDR2 YYEEEE. The CDR3 loop is CASSGPPPGSLETQYF. The CDR3 DNA follows: TGTGCCAGCAGCGGCCCGCCACCGGGCTCCTTAGAGACCCAGTACTTC.

This clone was found a few times. This CDR3 reads CASSYLGLNTGELFF. CDR3 DNA: TGTGCCAGCAGTTACTTGGGACTTAACACCGGGGAGCTGTTTTTT. The rearrangement joins TRBV6-6 to TRBJ2-2; D perhaps matches TRBD2 (6 bases). The V end was cut by 1 base, the J end by 2 bases, with 8 bases between. CDR3 size: 15 residues. Germline assignment: CDR1 MNHNY and CDR2 SVGAGI (reference sequence).

The rearrangement uses TRBV4-2 and TRBJ1-1; D is unresolved. Germline V CDR1 and CDR2: LGHNA, YNFKEQ. Trimming cost V 0 bases and J 1 base, with 15 bases left between them. The CDR3 has 17 residues. The CDR3 nucleotides read TGTGCCAGCAGCCAAGATGTCTTTGTGGGGAAGAACACTGAAGCTTTCTTT. Translated: CASSQDVFVGKNTEAFF.